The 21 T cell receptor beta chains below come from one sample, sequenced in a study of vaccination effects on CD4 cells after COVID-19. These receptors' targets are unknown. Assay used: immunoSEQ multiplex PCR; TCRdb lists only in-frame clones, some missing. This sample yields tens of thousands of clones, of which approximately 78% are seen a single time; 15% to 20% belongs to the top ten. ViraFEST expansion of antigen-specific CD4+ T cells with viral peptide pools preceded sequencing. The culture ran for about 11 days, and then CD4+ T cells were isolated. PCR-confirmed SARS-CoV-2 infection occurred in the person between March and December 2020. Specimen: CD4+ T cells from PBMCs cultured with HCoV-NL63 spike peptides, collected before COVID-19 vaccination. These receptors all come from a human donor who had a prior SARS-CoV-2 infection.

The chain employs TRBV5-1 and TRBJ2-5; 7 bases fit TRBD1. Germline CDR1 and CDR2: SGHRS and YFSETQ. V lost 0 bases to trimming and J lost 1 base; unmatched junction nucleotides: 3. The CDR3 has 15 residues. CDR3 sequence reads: CASSLGQGLQETQYF. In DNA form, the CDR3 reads TGCGCCAGCAGCTTGGGACAGGGCCTCCAAGAGACCCAGTACTTC.

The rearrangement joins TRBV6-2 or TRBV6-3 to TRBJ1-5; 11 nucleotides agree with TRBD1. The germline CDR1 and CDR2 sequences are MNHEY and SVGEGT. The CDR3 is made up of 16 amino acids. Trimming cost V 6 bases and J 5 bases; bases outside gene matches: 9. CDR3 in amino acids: CASSNRGQGVDQPQHF. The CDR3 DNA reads TGTGCCAGCAGCAACCGGGGACAGGGGGTCGATCAGCCCCAGCATTTT.

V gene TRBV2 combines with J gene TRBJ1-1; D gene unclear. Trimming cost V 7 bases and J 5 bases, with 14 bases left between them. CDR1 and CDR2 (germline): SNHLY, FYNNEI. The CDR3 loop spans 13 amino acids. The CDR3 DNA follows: TGTGCCAGCACCCCTACGGGGTTGACTGAAGCTTTCTTT. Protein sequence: CASTPTGLTEAFF.

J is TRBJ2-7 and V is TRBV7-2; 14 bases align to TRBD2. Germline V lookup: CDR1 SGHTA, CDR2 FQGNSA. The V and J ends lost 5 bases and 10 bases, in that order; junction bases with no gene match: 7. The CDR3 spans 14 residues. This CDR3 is CASSERTSGRNQYF. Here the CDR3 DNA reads TGTGCCAGCAGCGAACGGACTAGCGGGAGGAACCAGTACTTC.

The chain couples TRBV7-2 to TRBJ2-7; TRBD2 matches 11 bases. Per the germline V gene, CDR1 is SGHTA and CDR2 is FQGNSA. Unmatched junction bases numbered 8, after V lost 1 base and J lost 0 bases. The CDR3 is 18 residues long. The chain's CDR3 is CASSLEISGRGNSYEQYF. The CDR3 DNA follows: TGTGCCAGCAGCTTAGAGATTAGCGGGAGGGGGAACTCCTACGAGCAGTACTTC.

The CDR3, as DNA: TGTGCCAGCAAGCCACGCGGAACTGCTACTGAAAAACTGTTTTTT. Its translation is CASKPRGTATEKLFF. This chain joins TRBV27 and TRBJ1-4, with D unresolved. V was clipped by 7 bases and J by 7 bases, with 19 bases between them. Germline V gene sequence: CDR1 MNHEY, CDR2 SMNVEV (reference sequence). CDR3 size: 15 residues. The whole variable domain, filled in from reference TRBV27 and TRBJ1-4, reads EAQVTQNPRYLITVTGKKLTVTCSQNMNHEYMSWYRQDPGLGLRQIYYSMNVEVTDKGDVPEGYKVSRKEKRNFPLILESPSPNQTSLYFCASKPRGTATEKLFFGSGTQLSVL.

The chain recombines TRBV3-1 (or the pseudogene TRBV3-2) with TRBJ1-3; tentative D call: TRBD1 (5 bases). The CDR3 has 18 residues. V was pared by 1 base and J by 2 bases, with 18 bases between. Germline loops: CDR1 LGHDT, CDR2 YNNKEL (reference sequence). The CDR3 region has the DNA TGTGCCAGCAGCCAAGCCCCTCGACAGTACTTACCTGGAAACACCATATATTTT. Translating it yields CASSQAPRQYLPGNTIYF.

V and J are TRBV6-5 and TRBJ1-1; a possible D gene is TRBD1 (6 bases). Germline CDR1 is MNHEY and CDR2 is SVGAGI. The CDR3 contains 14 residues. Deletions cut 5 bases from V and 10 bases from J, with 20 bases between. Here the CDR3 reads CASSISTTGGRAFF. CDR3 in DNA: TGTGCCAGCAGTATTTCGACGACGGGGGGCCGAGCTTTCTTT.

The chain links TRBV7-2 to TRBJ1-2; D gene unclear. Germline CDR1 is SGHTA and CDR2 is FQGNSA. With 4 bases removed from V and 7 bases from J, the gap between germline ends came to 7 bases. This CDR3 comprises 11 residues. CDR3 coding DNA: TGTGCCAGCAGCTCCGCAGGTGGCTACACCTTC. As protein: CASSSAGGYTF.

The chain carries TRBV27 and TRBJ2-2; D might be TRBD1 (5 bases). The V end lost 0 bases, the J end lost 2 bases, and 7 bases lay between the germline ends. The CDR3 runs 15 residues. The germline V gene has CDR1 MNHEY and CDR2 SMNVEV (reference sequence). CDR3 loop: CASSLSRANTGELFF. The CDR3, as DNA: TGTGCCAGCAGTTTATCCAGGGCAAACACCGGGGAGCTGTTTTTT.

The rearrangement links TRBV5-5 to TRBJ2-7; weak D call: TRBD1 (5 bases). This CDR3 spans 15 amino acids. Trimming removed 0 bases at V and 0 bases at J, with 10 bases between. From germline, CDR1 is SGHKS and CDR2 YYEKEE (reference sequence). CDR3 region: CASSLEGALSYEQYF. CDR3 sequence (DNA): TGTGCCAGCAGCTTGGAAGGGGCGCTCTCCTACGAGCAGTACTTC. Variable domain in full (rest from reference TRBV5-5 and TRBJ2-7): DAGVTQSPTHLIKTRGQQVTLRCSPISGHKSVSWYQQVLGQGPQFIFQYYEKEERGRGNFPDRFSARQFPNYSSELNVNALLLGDSALYLCASSLEGALSYEQYFGPGTRLTVT.

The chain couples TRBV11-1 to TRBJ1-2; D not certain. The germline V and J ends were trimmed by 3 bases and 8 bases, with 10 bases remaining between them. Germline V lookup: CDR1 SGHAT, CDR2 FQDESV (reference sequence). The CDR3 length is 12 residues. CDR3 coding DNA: TGTGCCAGCAGCTTGGAGTCCACGGGCTACACCTTC. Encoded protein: CASSLESTGYTF.

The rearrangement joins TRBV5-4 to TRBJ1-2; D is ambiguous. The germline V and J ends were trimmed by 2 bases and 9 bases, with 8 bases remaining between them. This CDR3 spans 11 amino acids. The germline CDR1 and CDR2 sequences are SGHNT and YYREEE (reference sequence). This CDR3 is CASSFRRSYTF. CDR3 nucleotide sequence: TGTGCCAGCAGCTTCAGGAGGAGCTACACCTTC.

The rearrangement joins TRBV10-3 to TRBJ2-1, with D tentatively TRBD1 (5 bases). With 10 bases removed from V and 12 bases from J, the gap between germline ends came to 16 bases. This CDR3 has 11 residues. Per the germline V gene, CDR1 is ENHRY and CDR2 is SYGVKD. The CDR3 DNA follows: TGTGCCACCGGATCAGGGATCGGGCAGTTCTTC. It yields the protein CATGSGIGQFF.

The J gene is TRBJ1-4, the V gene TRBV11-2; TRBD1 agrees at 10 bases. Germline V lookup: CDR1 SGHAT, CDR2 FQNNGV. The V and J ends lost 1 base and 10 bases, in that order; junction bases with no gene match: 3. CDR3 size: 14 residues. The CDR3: CASSLGQGAGKLFF. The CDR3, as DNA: TGTGCCAGCAGCTTAGGACAGGGGGCGGGAAAACTGTTTTTT.

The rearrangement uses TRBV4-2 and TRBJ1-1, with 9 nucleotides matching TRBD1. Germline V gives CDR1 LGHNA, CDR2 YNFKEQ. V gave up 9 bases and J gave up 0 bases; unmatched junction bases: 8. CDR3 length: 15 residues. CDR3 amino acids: CASTRDRAMNTEAFF. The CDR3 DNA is TGTGCCAGTACCCGGGACAGGGCCATGAACACTGAAGCTTTCTTT.

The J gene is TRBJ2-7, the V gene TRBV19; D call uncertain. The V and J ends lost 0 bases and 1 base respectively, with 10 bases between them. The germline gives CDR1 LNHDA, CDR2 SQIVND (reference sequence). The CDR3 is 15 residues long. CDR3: CASSIDPRPSYEQYF. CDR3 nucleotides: TGTGCCAGTAGTATAGATCCCCGGCCGTCCTACGAGCAGTACTTC. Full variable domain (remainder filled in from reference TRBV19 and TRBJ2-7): DGGITQSPKYLFRKEGQNVTLSCEQNLNHDAMYWYRQDPGQGLRLIYYSQIVNDFQKGDIAEGYSVSREKKESFPLTVTSAQKNPTAFYLCASSIDPRPSYEQYFGPGTRLTVT.

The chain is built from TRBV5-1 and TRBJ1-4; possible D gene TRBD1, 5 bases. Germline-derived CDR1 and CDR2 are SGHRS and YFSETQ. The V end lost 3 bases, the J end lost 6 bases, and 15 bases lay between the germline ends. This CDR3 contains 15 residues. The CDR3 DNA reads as TGCGCCAGCAGCTCGGGCGGGGCAGTCGATGAAAAACTGTTTTTT. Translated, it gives CASSSGGAVDEKLFF.

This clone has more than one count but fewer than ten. The CDR3 protein is CASSPETQYF. In DNA, the CDR3 is TGCGCCAGCAGCCCCGAGACCCAGTACTTC. The chain uses TRBV23-1 and TRBJ2-5; no firm D call. TRBV23-1 is annotated as an ORF whose role is uncertain. This CDR3 is 10 amino acids long. V was cut by 6 bases and J by 5 bases, with 4 bases left in between.

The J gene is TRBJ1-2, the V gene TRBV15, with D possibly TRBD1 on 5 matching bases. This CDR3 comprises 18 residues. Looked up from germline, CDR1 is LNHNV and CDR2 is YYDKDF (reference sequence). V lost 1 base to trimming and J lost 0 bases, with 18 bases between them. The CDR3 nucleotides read TGTGCCACCAGCAGAGTAGGAGCTGGGACTCGGTCTAACTATGGCTACACCTTC. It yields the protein CATSRVGAGTRSNYGYTF.

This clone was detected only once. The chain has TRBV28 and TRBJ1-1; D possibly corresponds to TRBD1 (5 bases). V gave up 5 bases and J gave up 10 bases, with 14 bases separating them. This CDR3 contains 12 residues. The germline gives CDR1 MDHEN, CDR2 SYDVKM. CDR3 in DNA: TGTGCCAGCAGTCCCTCAGGGACCTCAGCTTTCTTT. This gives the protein CASSPSGTSAFF.